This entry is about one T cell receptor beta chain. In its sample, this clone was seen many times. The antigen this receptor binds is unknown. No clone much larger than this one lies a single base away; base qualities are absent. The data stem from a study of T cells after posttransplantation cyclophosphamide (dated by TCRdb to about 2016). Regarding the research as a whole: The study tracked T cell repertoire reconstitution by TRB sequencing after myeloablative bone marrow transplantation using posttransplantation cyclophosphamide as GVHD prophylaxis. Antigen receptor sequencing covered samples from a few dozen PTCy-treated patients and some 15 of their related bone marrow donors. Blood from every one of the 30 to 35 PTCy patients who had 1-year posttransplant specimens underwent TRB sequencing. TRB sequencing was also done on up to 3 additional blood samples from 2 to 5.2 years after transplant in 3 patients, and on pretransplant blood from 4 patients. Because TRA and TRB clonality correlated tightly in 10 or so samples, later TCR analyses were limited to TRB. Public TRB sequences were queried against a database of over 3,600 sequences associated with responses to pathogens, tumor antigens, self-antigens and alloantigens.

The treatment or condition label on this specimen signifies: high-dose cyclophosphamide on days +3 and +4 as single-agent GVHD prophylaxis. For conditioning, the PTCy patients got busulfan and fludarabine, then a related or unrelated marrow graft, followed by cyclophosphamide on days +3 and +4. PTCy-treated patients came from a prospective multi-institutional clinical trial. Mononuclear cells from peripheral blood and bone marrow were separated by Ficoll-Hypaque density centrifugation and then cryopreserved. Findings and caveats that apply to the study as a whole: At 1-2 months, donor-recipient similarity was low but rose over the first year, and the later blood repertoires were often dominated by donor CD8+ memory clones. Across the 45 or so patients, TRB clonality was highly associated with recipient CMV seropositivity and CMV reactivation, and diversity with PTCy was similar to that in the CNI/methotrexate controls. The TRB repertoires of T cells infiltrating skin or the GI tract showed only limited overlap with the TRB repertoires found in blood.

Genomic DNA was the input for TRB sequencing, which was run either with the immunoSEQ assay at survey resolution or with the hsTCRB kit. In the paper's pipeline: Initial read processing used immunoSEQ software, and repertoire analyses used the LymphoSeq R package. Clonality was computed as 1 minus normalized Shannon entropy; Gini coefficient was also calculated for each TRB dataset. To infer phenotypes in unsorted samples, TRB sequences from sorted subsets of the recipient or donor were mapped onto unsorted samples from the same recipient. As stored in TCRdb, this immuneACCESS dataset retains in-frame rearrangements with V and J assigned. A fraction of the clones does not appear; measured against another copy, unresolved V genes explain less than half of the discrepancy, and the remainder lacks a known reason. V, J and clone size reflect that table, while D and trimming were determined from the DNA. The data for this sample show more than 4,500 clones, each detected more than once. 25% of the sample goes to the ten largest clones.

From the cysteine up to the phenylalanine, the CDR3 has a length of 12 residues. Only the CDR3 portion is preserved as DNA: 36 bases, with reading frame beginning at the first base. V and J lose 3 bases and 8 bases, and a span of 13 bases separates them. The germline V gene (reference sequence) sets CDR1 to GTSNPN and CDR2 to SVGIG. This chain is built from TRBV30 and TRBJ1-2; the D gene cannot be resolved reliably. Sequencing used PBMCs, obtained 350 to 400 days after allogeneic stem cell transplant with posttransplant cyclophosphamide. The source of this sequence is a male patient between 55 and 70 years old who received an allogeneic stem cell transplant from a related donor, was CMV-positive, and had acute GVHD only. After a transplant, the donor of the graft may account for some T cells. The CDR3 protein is CAWSRQTAGYTF. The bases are TGTGCCTGGAGCCGCCAGACTGCCGGCTACACCTTC.